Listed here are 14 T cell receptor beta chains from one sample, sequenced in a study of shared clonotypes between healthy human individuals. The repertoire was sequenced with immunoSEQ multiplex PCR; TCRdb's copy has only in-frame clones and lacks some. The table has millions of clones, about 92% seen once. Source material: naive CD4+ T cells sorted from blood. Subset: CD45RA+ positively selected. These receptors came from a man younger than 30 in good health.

In nucleotides, the CDR3 is TGTGCCAGCAGCTTGCCCTTGGGGAGCGGCTACACCTTC. It codes for CASSLPLGSGYTF. This sequence joins TRBV5-4 and TRBJ1-2, with D unresolved. The CDR3 is 13 amino acids. Trimming removed 1 base at V and 8 bases at J, with 12 bases between. Germline assignment: CDR1 SGHNT and CDR2 YYREEE (reference sequence). Looking up the rest from reference TRBV5-4 and TRBJ1-2 gives the full variable domain: ETGVTQSPTHLIKTRGQQVTLRCSSQSGHNTVSWYQQALGQGPQFIFQYYREEENGRGNFPPRFSGLQFPNYSSELNVNALELDDSALYLCASSLPLGSGYTFGSGTRLTVV.

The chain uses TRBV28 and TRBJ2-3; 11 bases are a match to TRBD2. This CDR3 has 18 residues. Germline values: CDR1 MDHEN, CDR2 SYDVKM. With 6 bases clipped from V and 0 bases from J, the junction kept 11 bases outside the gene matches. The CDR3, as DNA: TGTGCCAGCAGACCCCCCTTCAGACTAGCGGGGAGCACAGATACGCAGTATTTT. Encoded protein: CASRPPFRLAGSTDTQYF.

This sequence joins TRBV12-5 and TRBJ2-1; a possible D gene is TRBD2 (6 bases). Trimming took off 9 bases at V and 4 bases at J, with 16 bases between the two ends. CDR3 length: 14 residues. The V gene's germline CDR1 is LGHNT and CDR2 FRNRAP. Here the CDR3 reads CASNRDSQYNEQFF. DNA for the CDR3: TGTGCTAGCAACCGGGACTCCCAGTACAATGAGCAGTTCTTC.

The CDR3 DNA follows: TGTGCCACCAGACAGGACTCAGTTAACACCATATATTTT. Protein product: CATRQDSVNTIYF. The chain is built from TRBV2 and TRBJ1-3; TRBD1 might be the D (6 bases). Germline values: CDR1 SNHLY, CDR2 FYNNEI. The ends were cut back, 10 bases at V and 7 bases at J, with 17 bases in the middle. This CDR3 has 13 residues.

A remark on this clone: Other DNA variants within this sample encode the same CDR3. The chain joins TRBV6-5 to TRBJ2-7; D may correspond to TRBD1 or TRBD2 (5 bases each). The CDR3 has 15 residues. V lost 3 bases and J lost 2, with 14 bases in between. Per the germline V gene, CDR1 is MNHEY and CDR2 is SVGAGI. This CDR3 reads CASSYSGTGPYEQYF. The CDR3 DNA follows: TGTGCCAGCAGTTATTCCGGGACGGGACCCTACGAGCAGTACTTC.

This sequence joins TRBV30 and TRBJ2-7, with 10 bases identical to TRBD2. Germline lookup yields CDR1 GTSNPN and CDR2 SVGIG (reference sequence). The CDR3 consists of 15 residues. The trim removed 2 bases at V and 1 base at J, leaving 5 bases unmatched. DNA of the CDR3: TGTGCCTGGAGTTTATGGACTAGCGGTTCCTACGAGCAGTACTTC. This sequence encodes CAWSLWTSGSYEQYF.

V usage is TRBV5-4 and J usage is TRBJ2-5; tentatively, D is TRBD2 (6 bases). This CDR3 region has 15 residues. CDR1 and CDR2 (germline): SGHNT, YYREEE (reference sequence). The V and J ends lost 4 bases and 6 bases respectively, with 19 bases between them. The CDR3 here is CASSVDGGSPKTQYF. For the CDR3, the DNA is TGTGCCAGCAGCGTAGACGGAGGGAGTCCGAAGACCCAGTACTTC. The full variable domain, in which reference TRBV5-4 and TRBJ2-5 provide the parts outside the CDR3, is ETGVTQSPTHLIKTRGQQVTLRCSSQSGHNTVSWYQQALGQGPQFIFQYYREEENGRGNFPPRFSGLQFPNYSSELNVNALELDDSALYLCASSVDGGSPKTQYFGPGTRLLVL.

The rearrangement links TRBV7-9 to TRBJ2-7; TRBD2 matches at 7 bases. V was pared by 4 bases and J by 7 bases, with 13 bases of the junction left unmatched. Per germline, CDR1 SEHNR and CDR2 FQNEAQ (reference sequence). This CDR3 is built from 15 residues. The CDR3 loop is CASSSSGTTPGEQYF. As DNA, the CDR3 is TGTGCCAGCAGCTCCTCCGGGACTACGCCGGGAGAGCAGTACTTC.

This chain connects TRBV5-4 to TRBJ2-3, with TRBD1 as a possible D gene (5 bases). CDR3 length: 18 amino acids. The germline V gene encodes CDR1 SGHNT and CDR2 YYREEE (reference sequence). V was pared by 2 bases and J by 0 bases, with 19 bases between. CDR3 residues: CASSLKTVDTISTDTQYF. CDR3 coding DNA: TGTGCCAGCAGCTTAAAAACTGTGGACACCATTAGCACAGATACGCAGTATTTT. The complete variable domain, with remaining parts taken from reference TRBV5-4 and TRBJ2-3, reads ETGVTQSPTHLIKTRGQQVTLRCSSQSGHNTVSWYQQALGQGPQFIFQYYREEENGRGNFPPRFSGLQFPNYSSELNVNALELDDSALYLCASSLKTVDTISTDTQYFGPGTRLTVL.

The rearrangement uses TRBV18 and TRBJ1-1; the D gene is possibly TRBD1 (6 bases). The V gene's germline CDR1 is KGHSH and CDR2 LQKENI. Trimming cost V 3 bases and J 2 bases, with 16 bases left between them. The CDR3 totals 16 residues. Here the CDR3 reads CASSPPPGASNTEAFF. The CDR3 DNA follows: TGTGCCAGCTCACCCCCCCCAGGGGCTTCTAACACTGAAGCTTTCTTT.

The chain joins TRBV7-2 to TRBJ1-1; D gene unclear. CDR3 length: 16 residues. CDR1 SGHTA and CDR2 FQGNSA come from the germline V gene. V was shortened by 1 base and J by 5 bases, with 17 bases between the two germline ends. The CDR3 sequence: CASSLGRLRLLTEAFF. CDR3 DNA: TGTGCCAGCAGCTTAGGCCGGTTGCGGTTACTGACTGAAGCTTTCTTT.

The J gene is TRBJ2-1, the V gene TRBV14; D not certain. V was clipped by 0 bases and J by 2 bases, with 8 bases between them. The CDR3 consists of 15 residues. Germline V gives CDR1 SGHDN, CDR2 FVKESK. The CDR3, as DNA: TGTGCCAGCAGCCAAGATACAAGCGCCTACAATGAGCAGTTCTTC. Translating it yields CASSQDTSAYNEQFF.

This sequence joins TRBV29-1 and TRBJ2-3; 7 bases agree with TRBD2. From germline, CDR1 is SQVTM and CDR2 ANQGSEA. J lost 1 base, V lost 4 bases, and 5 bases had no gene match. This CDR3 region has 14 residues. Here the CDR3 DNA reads TGCAGCGTTGCTTGGGGAGGGGGCACAGATACGCAGTATTTT. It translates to CSVAWGGGTDTQYF.

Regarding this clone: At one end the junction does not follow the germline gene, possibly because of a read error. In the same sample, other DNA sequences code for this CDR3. CDR3 nucleotide sequence: TGTGCCCCAGAACCGGGTACCGAGCAATACTTC. Its protein product is CAPEPGTEQYF. V usage is TRBV30 and J usage is TRBJ2-7; no firm D call. CDR1 and CDR2 (germline): GTSNPN, SVGIG (reference sequence). The CDR3 loop spans 11 amino acids. Variable domain in full (rest from reference TRBV30 and TRBJ2-7): SQTIHQWPATLVQPVGSPLSLECTVEGTSNPNLYWYRQAAGRGLQLLFYSVGIGQISSEVPQNLSASRPQDRQFILSSKKLLLSDSGFYLCAPEPGTEQYFGPGTRLTVT.